A selection of T cell receptor beta chains follows, all from one sample in a study of PD-1 blockade in classical Hodgkin lymphoma. Method: immunoSEQ multiplex PCR; TCRdb's copy keeps in-frame clones and lacks some. This sample carries approximately 13,000 clones, roughly 86% of them seen once, and the ten largest clones take around 0.92%. The sample consisted of CD4+ T cells from blood, taken before the fourth cycle of nivolumab. These receptors were taken from a human donor with classical Hodgkin lymphoma. The CDR3 runs from the conserved cysteine through the conserved F or W. A D gene is named only where the DNA matches it firmly. A clone size is listed for some rows: how often the clone was seen (once, few, many), or a class if it is expanded.

j_call	v_call	clone_size	d_call	cdr3_aa	cdr3_nt
TRBJ1-1	TRBV7-4	.	TRBD1	CASSLVDRDRGQPSLNTEAFF	TGTGCCAGCAGCTTAGTGGACCGGGACAGGGGCCAGCCGAGCTTGAACACTGAAGCTTTCTTT
TRBJ1-2	TRBV9	few	.	CASSVVAGVGGYTF	TGTGCCAGCAGCGTAGTGGCCGGGGTCGGTGGCTACACCTTC
TRBJ2-1	TRBV9	.	.	CASSVKVARGEQFF	TGTGCCAGCAGCGTCAAGGTAGCTCGGGGTGAGCAGTTCTTC
TRBJ2-1	TRBV15	.	.	CATSGLLRGFNEQFF	TGTGCCACCAGCGGACTCTTACGGGGGTTCAATGAGCAGTTCTTC
TRBJ1-3	TRBV5-1	.	.	CASSLVPDSGNTIYF	TGCGCCAGCAGCTTGGTCCCAGACTCTGGAAACACCATATATTTT
TRBJ2-1	TRBV7-2	.	.	CASSLRPPGPEQFF	TGTGCCAGCAGCTTAAGACCCCCTGGCCCCGAGCAGTTCTTC
TRBJ1-2	TRBV20-1	.	.	CSARTDYGYTF	TGCAGTGCTAGGACGGACTATGGCTACACCTTC
TRBJ2-3	TRBV11-2	.	.	CASSFWGDLQPDTQYF	TGTGCCAGCAGCTTTTGGGGGGATCTCCAGCCAGATACGCAGTATTTT
TRBJ2-2	TRBV27	.	TRBD1	CASSRTGTGYTGELFF	TGTGCCAGCAGCCGTACCGGGACAGGGTACACCGGGGAGCTGTTTTTT
TRBJ2-3	TRBV7-9	.	TRBD2	CASSPPGTRRDTQYF	TGTGCCAGCAGCCCGCCCGGGACTAGACGAGATACGCAGTATTTT
TRBJ2-5	TRBV7-6	.	TRBD2	CASSLVGTSLGETQYF	TGTGCCAGCAGCTTAGTGGGGACTAGCCTCGGAGAGACCCAGTACTTC
TRBJ1-6	TRBV14	.	.	CASGQNYNSPLHF	TGTGCCAGCGGCCAGAACTATAATTCACCCCTCCACTTT
TRBJ1-1	TRBV5-1	.	.	CASSGGTANTEAFF	TGCGCCAGCAGCGGCGGGACGGCGAACACTGAAGCTTTCTTT
TRBJ1-1	TRBV18	.	TRBD1	CASSPQGAPAFF	TGTGCCAGCTCACCCCAGGGGGCACCAGCTTTCTTT
TRBJ2-3	TRBV4-2	.	TRBD2	CASSRRQRGGTDTQYF	TGTGCCAGCAGCCGAAGGCAGCGGGGGGGCACAGATACGCAGTATTTT
TRBJ2-7	TRBV27	.	.	CATARTFTSYEQYF	TGTGCCACCGCCCGAACCTTTACCTCCTACGAGCAGTACTTC
TRBJ2-3	TRBV19	.	.	CASSIGGASGPRQYF	TGTGCCAGTAGTATCGGGGGCGCCTCGGGGCCCCGGCAGTATTTT
TRBJ2-3	TRBV5-1	.	TRBD2	CASSLGLATDTQYF	TGCGCCAGCAGCTTGGGACTAGCAACAGATACGCAGTATTTT
TRBJ1-2	TRBV5-4	.	.	CASSTPGDPYGYTF	TGTGCCAGCAGCACGCCAGGGGATCCCTATGGCTACACCTTC
TRBJ2-7	TRBV28	.	.	CASSLRGTLSYEQYF	TGTGCCAGCAGTTTACGGGGAACCCTCTCCTACGAGCAGTACTTC
TRBJ2-3	TRBV6-4	.	.	CASSASADTQYF	TGTGCCAGCAGTGCTAGCGCAGATACGCAGTATTTT
TRBJ1-6	TRBV6-6	.	.	CASRRDSWNSPLHF	TGTGCCAGCAGACGCGACAGTTGGAATTCACCCCTCCACTTT
TRBJ1-2	TRBV6-1	.	.	CASIVIQGDGYTF	TGTGCCAGCATTGTCATACAAGGGGATGGCTACACCTTC
TRBJ2-5	TRBV7-8	.	.	CASSFGGSETQYF	TGTGCCAGCAGCTTTGGGGGGTCAGAGACCCAGTACTTC
TRBJ2-2	TRBV6-1	.	.	CASSVGVDTGELFF	TGTGCCAGCAGTGTGGGGGTGGACACCGGGGAGCTGTTTTTT
TRBJ1-4	TRBV25-1	.	.	CASSELGGGLNEKLFF	TGTGCCAGCAGTGAATTGGGCGGAGGCCTTAATGAAAAACTGTTTTTT
TRBJ1-5	TRBV5-6	.	.	CASSLGQNNQPQHF	TGTGCCAGCAGCTTGGGACAGAACAATCAGCCCCAGCATTTT
TRBJ2-1	TRBV2	once	TRBD2	CAGSRDYGGEQFF	TGTGCCGGCTCCCGGGACTACGGAGGGGAGCAGTTCTTC
TRBJ1-2	TRBV5-6	.	.	CASSLLTASRSYGYTF	TGTGCCAGCAGCTTGTTAACCGCATCCCGGAGCTATGGCTACACCTTC
TRBJ1-2	TRBV18	.	.	CASSPPRAGNYGYTF	TGTGCCAGCTCACCACCCAGGGCTGGGAACTATGGCTACACCTTC
TRBJ2-3	TRBV5-6	.	TRBD1	CASSPLGQATDTQYF	TGTGCCAGCAGCCCCCTAGGACAGGCCACAGATACGCAGTATTTT
TRBJ2-7	TRBV5-4	.	TRBD2	CASSLGRGAVGEQYF	TGTGCCAGCAGCTTAGGGCGGGGGGCCGTGGGCGAGCAGTACTTC
TRBJ1-1	TRBV19	.	.	CASRVGVNFMNTEAFF	TGTGCCAGTAGAGTTGGGGTTAATTTTATGAACACTGAAGCTTTCTTT
TRBJ2-3	TRBV19	.	TRBD2	CASSIYGLAADTQYF	TGTGCCAGTAGTATATACGGACTAGCGGCAGATACGCAGTATTTT
TRBJ1-2	TRBV18	few	TRBD1	CASSRDRVDGYTF	TGTGCCAGCTCACGGGACAGGGTAGATGGCTACACCTTC
TRBJ1-5	TRBV30	.	.	CAWSVLRGQPQHF	TGTGCCTGGAGTGTACTAAGGGGCCAGCCCCAGCATTTT
TRBJ1-5	TRBV5-1	.	TRBD1	CASVGTGNQPQHF	TGCGCCAGCGTAGGGACAGGCAATCAGCCCCAGCATTTT
TRBJ2-5	TRBV30	once	TRBD2	CAWSGGTGGEQYF	TGTGCCTGGAGTGGGGGGACCGGGGGGGAGCAGTACTTC
TRBJ1-1	TRBV6-4	.	.	CASSMTGRRNTEAFF	TGTGCCAGCAGCATGACGGGCCGAAGGAACACTGAAGCTTTCTTT
TRBJ2-1	TRBV20-1	.	.	CSADDYNEQFF	TGCAGTGCTGACGACTACAATGAGCAGTTCTTC
TRBJ2-6	TRBV5-5	.	.	CASSLEGYGANVLTF	TGTGCCAGCAGCCTGGAGGGGTATGGGGCCAACGTCCTGACTTTC